What follows describes a single TCR beta chain. These data come from a study of lymphopenia after photon versus proton radiotherapy. The V gene lost 5 bases and the J gene lost 0 bases, with 11 bases spanning the gap. In germline, CDR1 is SGHVS, CDR2 FNYEAQ. The CDR3 runs to 14 residues. TCRdb's copy holds only in-frame clones and misses some; the assay was immunoSEQ multiplex PCR. The sample lists tens of thousands of clones, roughly four fifths occurring once. The chain combines TRBV7-6 with TRBJ2-7; D could derive from TRBD1 or TRBD2 (5 bases each). The TCR was taken from a woman between 65 and 79 years old with pancreatic cancer. The source was peripheral blood, collected from a patient treated with proton-based radiotherapy. CDR3: CASSTPGTSYEQYF. The CDR3, as DNA: TGTGCCAGCAGCACACCCGGGACCTCCTACGAGCAGTACTTC. Complete variable domain (other parts from reference TRBV7-6 and TRBJ2-7): GAGVSQSPRYKVTKRGQDVALRCDPISGHVSLYWYRQALGQGPEFLTYFNYEAQQDKSGLPNDRFSAERPEGSISTLTIQRTEQRDSAMYRCASSTPGTSYEQYFGPGTRLTVT.